Each of the 15 T cell receptor beta chains below was sequenced from the same sample in a study of T-cell memory formation after mild COVID-19. TCRdb independently ran MiXCR on the 5' RACE reads; one entry per CDR3 protein. The sample lists just under 550,000 distinct CDR3 sequences; approximately 20% were seen once. The material sequenced was PBMCs or a T cell subset sorted from them (not recorded which). The receptors were gathered from an adult woman who had mild COVID-19 (a few samples of this study predate the infection). Cell type and time point are not known.

This clonotype was observed a few times. V and J are TRBV20-1 and TRBJ1-2; no clear D gene. CDR1 DFQATT and CDR2 SNEGSKA come from the germline V gene (reference sequence). This CDR3 has 15 residues. The germline V and J ends were trimmed by 0 bases and 3 bases, with 14 bases remaining between them. CDR3 loop: CSARDSRVWDYGYTF. Written as DNA, the CDR3 is TGCAGTGCTAGAGATTCAAGGGTTTGGGACTATGGCTACACCTTC.

The rearrangement uses TRBV12-3 or TRBV12-4 and TRBJ1-2, with D possibly TRBD1 on 6 matching bases. Trimming shortened V by 3 bases and J by 1 base, and 12 bases separated the two germline ends. The CDR3 has 15 amino acids. The CDR3 is CASSFDSGVNYGYTF. The CDR3 DNA reads as TGTGCCAGCAGTTTTGACTCAGGGGTTAACTATGGCTACACCTTC.

This clonotype appeared a few times. V and J are TRBV6-1 and TRBJ1-4, with D maybe TRBD1 (6 bases). V gave up 10 bases and J gave up 0 bases, with 9 bases separating them. The germline V gene has CDR1 MNHNS and CDR2 SASEGT. The CDR3 is made up of 13 amino acids. The CDR3 DNA follows: TGTGCCATGGGACACGCAACTAATGAAAAACTGTTTTTT. Translating it yields CAMGHATNEKLFF.

The rearrangement joins TRBV5-1 to TRBJ2-7, with D possibly TRBD1 on 7 matching bases. V lost 4 bases and J lost 4, with 18 bases in between. CDR1 and CDR2 from the germline V gene are SGHRS and YFSETQ. This CDR3 contains 15 residues. Written as DNA, the CDR3 is TGCGCCAGCAGCGGGGAGGACAGGAACCGATACGAGCAGTACTTC. Encoded protein: CASSGEDRNRYEQYF.

V is TRBV12-3 or TRBV12-4 and J is TRBJ1-1; TRBD1 matches at 11 bases. This CDR3 has 12 amino acids. The junction had 7 bases not matched to a gene; V was cut back by 8 bases and J by 11 bases. The CDR3 nucleotides are TGTGCCAGCCAGGGACAGGGGGACCTGGCTTTCTTT. It codes for CASQGQGDLAFF.

This CDR3 reads CSVEGQFSYEQYF. DNA of the CDR3: TGCAGCGTTGAGGGGCAGTTCTCCTACGAGCAGTACTTC. This chain joins TRBV29-1 and TRBJ2-7; perhaps TRBD1 as D (5 bases). CDR1 SQVTM and CDR2 ANQGSEA come from the germline V gene. This CDR3 contains 13 residues. V lost 3 bases to trimming and J lost 0 bases, with 9 bases between them.

The table lists this clonotype with a few counts. The CDR3: CASSYSAGDVLPNTQYF. CDR3 DNA sequence: TGTGCCAGCAGTTACTCCGCGGGGGACGTCCTCCCAAATACGCAGTATTTT. The V call is TRBV6-2 or TRBV6-3, the J call TRBJ2-3; 7 bases match TRBD2. V lost 0 bases to trimming and J lost 7 bases; unmatched junction nucleotides: 13. Germline CDR1 MNHEY, CDR2 SVGEGT. There are 17 residues in the CDR3.

The chain carries TRBV24-1 and TRBJ1-1; no reliable D call. Germline values: CDR1 KGHDR, CDR2 SFDVKD. The CDR3 is 12 residues long. Trimming took off 5 bases at V and 11 bases at J, with 14 bases between the two ends. CDR3 nucleotides: TGTGCCACCAGTGCTGAGGGCAGGAGGGCTTTCTTT. Translating it yields CATSAEGRRAFF.

V gene TRBV6-1 combines with J gene TRBJ2-5; 8 bases line up with TRBD1. The CDR3 is made up of 16 amino acids. Per the germline V gene, CDR1 is MNHNS and CDR2 is SASEGT. With 6 bases clipped from V and 3 bases from J, the junction kept 12 bases outside the gene matches. CDR3 in amino acids: CASRGTETGDEETQYF. CDR3 nucleotides: TGTGCCAGCAGGGGAACCGAGACAGGGGACGAAGAGACCCAGTACTTC.

This clonotype has only a few counts. The chain recombines TRBV7-9 with TRBJ2-5; 10 nucleotides agree with TRBD2. Germline lookup yields CDR1 SEHNR and CDR2 FQNEAQ (reference sequence). The V and J ends lost 5 bases and 5 bases, in that order; junction bases with no gene match: 8. The CDR3 runs 15 residues. CDR3 in amino acids: CASSATSGRVETQYF. CDR3 DNA sequence: TGTGCCAGCAGCGCGACCAGCGGGAGGGTTGAGACCCAGTACTTC.

The sample holds a few counts of this clonotype. The chain has TRBV27 and TRBJ2-5; 8 positions agree with TRBD2. Germline CDR1 and CDR2: MNHEY and SMNVEV (reference sequence). V was pared by 6 bases and J by 5 bases, with 11 bases of the junction left unmatched. CDR3 length: 15 residues. The CDR3 DNA reads TGTGCCAGCAGGAATGGGTTGACTAGCGCGGAGACCCAGTACTTC. Translated: CASRNGLTSAETQYF.

This clonotype turned up a few times. This chain connects TRBV7-8 to TRBJ1-4; 8 nucleotides line up with TRBD1. The germline V gene has CDR1 SGHVS and CDR2 FQNEAQ. V lost 3 bases and J lost 11; bases outside the gene matches: 14. CDR3 length: 16 residues. The CDR3 sequence: CASSLEGGTGRGKLFF. CDR3 nucleotide sequence: TGTGCCAGCAGCTTGGAGGGTGGGACAGGACGGGGGAAACTGTTTTTT.

The gene calls are TRBV10-3 and TRBJ1-1; 12 bases agree with TRBD1. The germline gives CDR1 ENHRY, CDR2 SYGVKD. There are 17 residues in the CDR3. V lost 6 bases to trimming and J lost 0 bases; unmatched junction nucleotides: 8. The CDR3 is CAIRPGQGASMNTEAFF. For the CDR3, the DNA is TGTGCCATCAGGCCGGGACAGGGGGCTTCCATGAACACTGAAGCTTTCTTT.

This clonotype has a handful of counts. This chain joins TRBV15 and TRBJ2-5, with D unresolved. Per germline, CDR1 LNHNV and CDR2 YYDKDF (reference sequence). CDR3 size: 15 residues. Trimming stripped 5 bases from V and 1 base from J, with 14 bases between. CDR3 sequence reads: CATSSLDLRQETQYF. CDR3 coding DNA: TGTGCCACCAGCTCACTCGACCTTCGCCAAGAGACCCAGTACTTC. The full variable domain, in which reference TRBV15 and TRBJ2-5 provide the parts outside the CDR3, is DAMVIQNPRYQVTQFGKPVTLSCSQTLNHNVMYWYQQKSSQAPKLLFHYYDKDFNNEADTPDNFQSRRPNTSFCFLDIRSPGLGDTAMYLCATSSLDLRQETQYFGPGTRLLVL.

The chain employs TRBV5-5 and TRBJ1-5, with TRBD1 identical over 7 bases. The V gene's germline CDR1 is SGHKS and CDR2 YYEKEE (reference sequence). This CDR3 is 12 amino acids long. With V trimmed by 4 bases and J by 9 bases, 4 bases remained unmatched. CDR3 sequence reads: CASSTSGGPQHF. The CDR3, as DNA: TGTGCCAGCAGCACCTCAGGGGGGCCCCAGCATTTT.